The 15 T cell receptor beta chains listed next were all sequenced from one sample in a study of long-term antiretroviral therapy in people with HIV. With survey level as its setting, the immunoSEQ assay was v3.0. Measured with immunoSEQ multiplex PCR; TCRdb has only the in-frame clones, and not every one. The sample lists approximately 45,000 clones; 86% were seen once. The sample here was unsorted PBMCs, taken 0.1 years before starting antiretroviral therapy. The receptors here all came from a woman between 50 and 59 years old with HIV.

The CDR3 coding sequence is TGTGCCAGCAGCTTAGTGTCCAGTCGGACTGAAGCTTTCTTT. Translation: CASSLVSSRTEAFF. The genes are TRBV7-2 and TRBJ1-1; the D is unclear. Germline V gene lookup returns CDR1 SGHTA and CDR2 FQGNSA. Trimming took 1 base from V and 5 from J, leaving 11 bases between them. The CDR3 is made up of 14 amino acids.

V and J are TRBV18 and TRBJ2-6; unclear D gene. The germline CDR1 and CDR2 sequences are KGHSH and LQKENI. Deletions cut 3 bases from V and 2 bases from J, with 2 bases between. The CDR3 covers 13 residues. CDR3 DNA sequence: TGTGCCAGCTCACCCGCTGGGGCCAACGTCCTGACTTTC. As protein: CASSPAGANVLTF.

The CDR3 protein is CASSLLGDREINSPLHF. In DNA form, the CDR3 reads TGTGCCAGCAGTTTACTTGGGGACAGGGAAATCAATTCACCCCTCCACTTT. The V and J genes are TRBV28 and TRBJ1-6; 9 bases are shared with TRBD1. The CDR3 runs to 17 residues. Germline V CDR1 and CDR2: MDHEN, SYDVKM. Trimming at V came to 2 bases and at J to 7 bases, leaving 9 bases not matched to a gene. Variable domain in full (rest from reference TRBV28 and TRBJ1-6): DVKVTQSSRYLVKRTGEKVFLECVQDMDHENMFWYRQDPGLGLRLIYFSYDVKMKEKGDIPEGYSVSREKKERFSLILESASTNQTSMYLCASSLLGDREINSPLHFGNGTRLTVT.

This rearrangement joins TRBV18 to TRBJ1-2; D is ambiguous. The V end was cut by 4 bases, the J end by 3 bases, with 9 bases between. This CDR3 comprises 13 residues. Germline values: CDR1 KGHSH, CDR2 LQKENI. The chain's CDR3 is CASSQRDDYGYTF. Written as DNA, the CDR3 is TGTGCCAGCTCACAGAGGGATGACTATGGCTACACCTTC.

This sequence joins TRBV5-4 and TRBJ1-1; D is undetermined. CDR3 size: 12 residues. Germline-derived CDR1 and CDR2 are SGHNT and YYREEE (reference sequence). V lost 4 bases and J 7 bases, leaving 11 bases between the germline ends. The DNA of the CDR3 is TGTGCCAGCAGCATCGGACGGATTGAAGCTTTCTTT. It codes for CASSIGRIEAFF.

This clone came up once. V is TRBV14 and J is TRBJ1-3; perhaps TRBD1 as D (5 bases). Germline CDR1 is SGHDN and CDR2 is FVKESK. This CDR3 has 15 amino acids. With 6 bases removed from V and 5 bases from J, the gap between germline ends came to 17 bases. This CDR3 is CASSPKQVQRNTIYF. The CDR3 nucleotides read TGTGCCAGCAGTCCGAAACAGGTCCAGCGAAACACCATATATTTT.

The chain recombines TRBV14 with TRBJ1-1; D gene ambiguous. The V gene lost 6 bases and the J gene lost 1 base, with 9 bases spanning the gap. Germline V lookup: CDR1 SGHDN, CDR2 FVKESK. The CDR3 length is 13 residues. The chain's CDR3 is CASRDLRNTEAFF. The CDR3 region has the DNA TGTGCCAGCAGAGACCTACGGAACACTGAAGCTTTCTTT.

This sequence joins TRBV29-1 and TRBJ2-1; a possible D gene is TRBD1 (5 bases). CDR1 SQVTM and CDR2 ANQGSEA come from the germline V gene. V lost 7 bases and J 6 bases, leaving 10 bases between the germline ends. The CDR3 is 11 amino acids. CDR3 in amino acids: CSAFRVNEQFF. The DNA of the CDR3 is TGCAGCGCCTTCAGGGTCAATGAGCAGTTCTTC.

The chain has TRBV28 and TRBJ1-2; D is undetermined. Germline V gene data show CDR1 as MDHEN and CDR2 as SYDVKM. The V end lost 4 bases, the J end lost 1 base, and 7 bases lay between the germline ends. The CDR3 consists of 13 residues. For the CDR3, the DNA is TGTGCCAGCAGTTCATCCGGTAACTATGGCTACACCTTC. This codes for CASSSSGNYGYTF.

CDR3 sequence: CASSQEGGRTDTQYF. The CDR3 DNA follows: TGCGCCAGCAGCCAAGAGGGGGGCAGGACAGATACGCAGTATTTT. The chain joins TRBV4-3 to TRBJ2-3; D may correspond to TRBD1 or TRBD2 (6 bases each). The CDR3 totals 15 residues. Trimming cost V 0 bases and J 3 bases, with 10 bases left between them. CDR1 is LGHNA and CDR2 is YSLEER in the germline V gene.

The chain recombines TRBV25-1 with TRBJ1-4; D may be TRBD1 (5 bases). Between the trimmed V and J ends, which lost 2 bases and 2 bases, there was a span of 15 bases. CDR1 MGHDK and CDR2 SYGVNS come from the germline V gene. The length of the CDR3 is 17 residues. CDR3: CASSEIPFGGTNEKLFF. DNA for the CDR3: TGTGCCAGCAGTGAAATCCCCTTCGGGGGTACTAATGAAAAACTGTTTTTT. Based on the CDR3 plus reference TRBV25-1 and TRBJ1-4, the full variable domain is EADIYQTPRYLVIGTGKKITLECSQTMGHDKMYWYQQDPGMELHLIHYSYGVNSTEKGDLSSESTVSRIRTEHFPLTLESARPSHTSQYLCASSEIPFGGTNEKLFFGSGTQLSVL.

The gene calls are TRBV6-4 and TRBJ1-2; D gene ambiguous. The CDR3 has 14 residues. Germline assignment: CDR1 MRHNA and CDR2 SNTAGT. The ends were cut back, 0 bases at V and 3 bases at J, with 8 bases in the middle. CDR3 coding DNA: TGTGCCAGCAGTGACTCGGCAGCCGACTATGGCTACACCTTC. It translates to CASSDSAADYGYTF.

This rearrangement joins TRBV10-3 to TRBJ1-5; 8 nucleotides line up with TRBD1. The CDR3 totals 16 residues. Germline V CDR1 and CDR2: ENHRY, SYGVKD. The V gene end was trimmed by 6 bases and the J gene end by 3 bases; junction bases not matched to a gene: 10. CDR3 DNA: TGTGCCATCAGCGCTGGGACAGGTGGTTCCAATCAGCCCCAGCATTTT. Its translation is CAISAGTGGSNQPQHF.

The J gene is TRBJ1-2, the V gene TRBV6-5; D is ambiguous. Per the germline V gene, CDR1 is MNHEY and CDR2 is SVGAGI. Trimming removed 6 bases from V and 2 bases from J, with 16 bases in between. This CDR3 region has 15 residues. CDR3 DNA sequence: TGTGCCAGCAGGGCCCGTGTGGAGTGGAACTATGGCTACACCTTC. This sequence encodes CASRARVEWNYGYTF.

The chain recombines TRBV7-2 with TRBJ1-3; D is unclear. Germline CDR1 reads SGHTA; CDR2 reads FQGNSA. The V end was cut by 7 bases, the J end by 0 bases, with 16 bases between. This CDR3 is 16 amino acids long. The CDR3 coding sequence is TGTGCCAGCACCCGAATCCCCGGACTCTCTGGAAACACCATATATTTT. Its protein is CASTRIPGLSGNTIYF.